This T cell receptor beta chain stems from a study of shared clonotypes between healthy human individuals. Study observations and caveats: At large depth, rarefaction still showed sorted-subset sequencing to be incomplete. Relative to memory subsets, naive subsets generally showed larger estimated richness.

The CDR3 has 17 residues. CDR1 is SNHLY, CDR2 FYNNEI, per germline. V dropped 6 bases and J dropped 0 bases, with 21 bases sitting between them. Donors had no recently reported acute infections or vaccinations and were HIV-negative. The repertoire was sequenced with immunoSEQ multiplex PCR; TCRdb's copy has only in-frame clones and lacks some. The sample includes about 1.5 million clones, around 98% of them seen just once. With regard to this clone: No antigen is known for it.

Sequencing used naive CD4+ T cells sorted from blood. The subset here: CD45RA+ positively selected. This chain uses TRBV2 with TRBJ2-7; the D is unclear. The receptor was derived from a man between 25 and 39 years old in good health. Here the CDR3 reads CASSPLPDGVSSYEQYF. The CDR3 DNA sequence: TGTGCCAGCAGCCCCCTGCCAGATGGGGTAAGCTCCTACGAGCAGTACTTC. The full variable domain, rest sourced from reference TRBV2 and TRBJ2-7, is EPEVTQTPSHQVTQMGQEVILRCVPISNHLYFYWYRQILGQKVEFLVSFYNNEISEKSEIFDDQFSVERPDGSNFTLKIRSTKLEDSAMYFCASSPLPDGVSSYEQYFGPGTRLTVT.